This paragraph reports one T cell receptor (beta chain). These data originate in a study of response to subunit inactivated influenza vaccine. TCRdb re-analysed the RT-PCR reads in MiXCR, keeping a single row per CDR3 protein. The sample yields roughly 700,000 distinct CDR3 sequences, about a sixth seen once. The germline gives CDR1 SGHVS, CDR2 FQNEAQ. The CDR3 totals 14 residues. V lost 5 bases and J lost 3, with 10 bases in between. The rearrangement uses TRBV7-8 and TRBJ2-2; maybe TRBD2 (5 bases). The receptor was isolated from a man over 45 who received an inactivated influenza vaccine. The material sequenced was PBMCs from blood, taken about 11 days after vaccination. Here the CDR3 DNA reads TGTGCCAGCAGCAGCCGGACTTACACCGGGGAGCTGTTTTTT. Protein product: CASSSRTYTGELFF. The whole variable domain, filled in from reference TRBV7-8 and TRBJ2-2, reads GAGVSQSPRYKVAKRGQDVALRCDPISGHVSLFWYQQALGQGPEFLTYFQNEAQLDKSGLPSDRFFAERPEGSVSTLKIQRTQQEDSAVYLCASSSRTYTGELFFGEGSRLTVL.